Shown below are 9 T cell receptor beta chains from a single sample sequenced in a study of regulatory T cells in long-lasting Graves disease (dated by TCRdb to 2020 to 2022). Read against the paper, the sample's time point label means: persistent/refractory GD, antithyroid drugs over 5 years with positive TRAb. For both TCR sequencing and RNA sequencing, RNA was extracted from PBMCs in TRIzol. Library method: multiplex PCR. Sequenced on an Illumina HiSeq 4000. iRepertoire HTBI primers and Arm-PCR amplification of CDR3 regions were used to construct TCR beta libraries. The public sequencing data were trimmed at Q25 with fastp and processed into clonotypes with MiXCR by TCRdb, which kept only in-frame beta chains. Identical CDR3 protein sequences are pooled into one entry, listed with their most common genes and DNA. The sample table holds approximately 500,000 distinct CDR3 sequences, of which around a fifth were seen once. Less than 9% of the sample belongs to the ten largest clones.

The material was peripheral blood mononuclear cells (PBMCs), obtained when the disease was refractory, from a patient treated with antithyroid drugs. These receptors were collected from a female donor with Graves disease.

This rearrangement joins TRBV12-3 or TRBV12-4 to TRBJ2-7; 13 bases agree with TRBD2. The CDR3 sequence is 17 residues long. V was clipped by 6 bases and J by 3 bases; unmatched bases: 11. The CDR3 spells CASSRGLGLAGIYEQYF. The DNA for the CDR3 is TGTGCCAGCAGCCGAGGCCTGGGACTAGCGGGAATCTACGAGCAGTACTTC.

This clonotype has at least ten counts. J is TRBJ1-1 and V is TRBV27; D gene ambiguous. Looked up from germline, CDR1 is MNHEY and CDR2 is SMNVEV (reference sequence). This CDR3 has 12 residues. Between the trimmed V and J ends, which lost 7 bases and 4 bases, there was a span of 10 bases. CDR3 in amino acids: CASMARSTEAFF. For the CDR3, the DNA is TGTGCCAGCATGGCACGTTCCACTGAAGCTTTCTTT.

Comments on this clonotype: This may be a read error: a much more frequent sequence differs by one nucleotide. This rearrangement joins TRBV12-3 or TRBV12-4 to TRBJ1-6; D is ambiguous. The CDR3 totals 13 residues. V lost 8 bases, J lost 10 bases, and 15 bases lay in between. CDR3 nucleotides: TGTGCCAGCTCTTGTCAGGTGGGCTCACCCCTCCACTTT. Amino acids: CASSCQVGSPLHF.

For this clonotype: This could be a read error, since a much larger clone is one nucleotide away. No conserved phenylalanine or tryptophan ends this CDR3, so it is likely a read error. V is TRBV6-1 and J is TRBJ2-5; 10 bases map to TRBD1. CDR3 size: 16 residues. Germline loops: CDR1 MNHNS, CDR2 SASEGT. J was trimmed by 2 bases and V by 7 bases; bases with no gene match: 10. The CDR3 DNA reads TGTGCCAGCACCCATTTCGGGACAGGGGTTCAAGAGACCCAGTACTCC. Its translation: CASTHFGTGVQETQYS.

Worth noting for this clonotype: A much larger clone is a single base away; this may be a read error. The V call is TRBV7-9, the J call TRBJ1-4, with 10 bases aligning to TRBD1. Germline CDR1 is SEHNR and CDR2 is FQNEAQ (reference sequence). This CDR3 contains 14 residues. CDR3 amino acids: CASSTGQGSEKPFF. DNA of the CDR3: TGTGCCAGCAGCACGGGACAGGGGTCTGAAAAACCGTTTTTT.

This clonotype was detected many times. The chain uses TRBV12-3 or TRBV12-4 and TRBJ2-6; 7 bases are shared with TRBD1. The CDR3 runs 14 residues. V trimming: 6 bases; J trimming: 1 base; junction bases outside the gene matches: 0. The CDR3 spells CASRTGSGANVLTF. In DNA, the CDR3 is TGTGCCAGCAGGACAGGGTCTGGGGCCAACGTCCTGACTTTC.

This chain uses TRBV24-1 with TRBJ1-5, with 8 bases fitting TRBD1. Germline CDR1 reads KGHDR; CDR2 reads SFDVKD. Losses at the gene ends were 3 bases for V and 5 bases for J; bases not matched to a gene: 8. The CDR3 runs to 16 residues. CDR3 bases: TGTGCCACCAGTGATCAGACAGGGGTTTGGGATCAGCCCCAGCATTTT. Its protein is CATSDQTGVWDQPQHF.

The chain carries TRBV29-1 and TRBJ2-6; 8 nucleotides agree with TRBD1. Trimming at V came to 0 bases and at J to 0 bases, leaving 10 bases not matched to a gene. Germline CDR1 reads SQVTM; CDR2 reads ANQGSEA. The CDR3 contains 19 residues. The CDR3 sequence: CSVEDNSGTGSSGANVLTF. CDR3 coding DNA: TGCAGCGTTGAAGACAACTCCGGGACAGGAAGCTCTGGGGCCAACGTCCTGACTTTC.

This clonotype was counted only a few times. This chain joins TRBV5-4 and TRBJ1-1; D call uncertain. The CDR3 consists of 14 residues. V was clipped by 2 bases and J by 2 bases, with 10 bases between them. The germline gives CDR1 SGHNT, CDR2 YYREEE (reference sequence). CDR3 DNA sequence: TGTGCCAGCAGCTTAGAGGCGTTAAACACTGAAGCTTTCTTT. As protein: CASSLEALNTEAFF.